Shown below are 17 T cell receptor beta chains from a single sample sequenced in a study of shared clonotypes between healthy human individuals. Some clones are missing from TCRdb's copy, which holds only in-frame ones; the method was immunoSEQ multiplex PCR. The table records about 820,000 clones, around 93% of them present only once. As defined, naive CD8 cells were CD45RO-negative and positively selected for CCR7, with terminally differentiated effector memory CD45RA+ cells excluded. The specimen was naive CD8+ T cells sorted from blood. These receptors came from a man aged 25-40 years in good health.

The count of this clone is one. V is TRBV4-3 and J is TRBJ2-2; D ambiguous. Trimming removed 4 bases at V and 6 bases at J, with 9 bases between. Germline V gives CDR1 LGHNA, CDR2 YSLEER. The CDR3 extends over 13 amino acids. The CDR3, as DNA: TGCGCCAGCAGCCCATCAGTCTCCGGGGAGCTGTTTTTT. Translation: CASSPSVSGELFF.

The J gene is TRBJ2-1, the V gene TRBV11-2; D is uncertain. Deletions cut 5 bases from V and 6 bases from J, with 11 bases between. Germline CDR1 SGHAT, CDR2 FQNNGV. This CDR3 has 13 amino acids. CDR3 loop: CASSPVLGNEQFF. CDR3 in DNA: TGTGCCAGCAGCCCCGTTCTTGGCAATGAGCAGTTCTTC. Full variable domain (missing parts from reference TRBV11-2 and TRBJ2-1): EAGVAQSPRYKIIEKRQSVAFWCNPISGHATLYWYQQILGQGPKLLIQFQNNGVVDDSQLPKDRFSAERLKGVDSTLKIQPAKLEDSAVYLCASSPVLGNEQFFGPGTRLTVL.

The gene calls are TRBV7-9 and TRBJ2-7; TRBD2 aligns across 9 bases. Per the germline V gene, CDR1 is SEHNR and CDR2 is FQNEAQ (reference sequence). The CDR3 has 12 residues. V lost 8 bases to trimming and J lost 6 bases; unmatched junction nucleotides: 5. In DNA, the CDR3 is TGTGCCAGCGGGAGCGGGAGGTTCGAGCAGTACTTC. As protein: CASGSGRFEQYF.

This clone was seen a single time. The rearrangement joins TRBV6-5 to TRBJ2-1; D is ambiguous. CDR3 length: 12 residues. V gave up 4 bases and J gave up 4 bases, with 5 bases separating them. Germline V gene sequence: CDR1 MNHEY, CDR2 SVGAGI. The CDR3 protein is CASSSKYNEQFF. The CDR3, as DNA: TGTGCCAGCAGTTCAAAATACAATGAGCAGTTCTTC.

This clone was counted once. This chain connects TRBV15 to TRBJ2-3; TRBD2 aligns across 15 bases. The germline V gene has CDR1 LNHNV and CDR2 YYDKDF (reference sequence). The CDR3 is 16 amino acids. J was trimmed by 3 bases and V by 5 bases; bases with no gene match: 3. CDR3: CATSRGTSGRTDTQYF. CDR3 nucleotides: TGTGCCACCAGCCGTGGGACTAGCGGGAGGACAGATACGCAGTATTTT.

V and J are TRBV29-1 and TRBJ2-1; D not certain. There are 12 residues in the CDR3. The germline gives CDR1 SQVTM, CDR2 ANQGSEA. Trimming took off 3 bases at V and 9 bases at J, with 12 bases between the two ends. The CDR3 sequence is CSVDWSSSEQFF. CDR3 nucleotides: TGCAGCGTTGATTGGAGTAGCTCTGAGCAGTTCTTC.

The rearrangement links TRBV20-1 to TRBJ2-7; tentative D call: TRBD1 (6 bases). CDR3 length equals 11 residues. The germline V gene encodes CDR1 DFQATT and CDR2 SNEGSKA (reference sequence). Trimming removed 6 bases at V and 6 bases at J, with 12 bases between. In DNA form, the CDR3 reads TGCAGTGCGAACAGGGTAGCCGAGCAGTACTTC. Residues: CSANRVAEQYF.

J is TRBJ2-3 and V is TRBV13; D is uncertain. CDR1 and CDR2 (germline): PRHDT, FYEKMQ (reference sequence). Trimming cost V 7 bases and J 2 bases, with 10 bases left between them. The CDR3 loop spans 13 amino acids. The CDR3 coding sequence is TGTGCCAGCAACCTTAGGGTCACAGATACGCAGTATTTT. Translated: CASNLRVTDTQYF.

The chain carries TRBV7-2 and TRBJ2-7; D gene unclear. The CDR3 extends over 14 amino acids. Germline CDR1 reads SGHTA; CDR2 reads FQGNSA. V shed 3 bases and J shed 0 bases, with 9 bases lying between them. The CDR3 is CASSFRTSSYEQYF. In DNA form, the CDR3 reads TGTGCCAGCAGCTTTCGTACGAGCTCCTACGAGCAGTACTTC. The full variable domain, in which reference TRBV7-2 and TRBJ2-7 provide the parts outside the CDR3, is GAGVSQSPSNKVTEKGKDVELRCDPISGHTALYWYRQSLGQGLEFLIYFQGNSAPDKSGLPSDRFSAERTGGSVSTLTIQRTQQEDSAVYLCASSFRTSSYEQYFGPGTRLTVT.

This chain uses TRBV27 with TRBJ2-1; D is ambiguous. With 6 bases removed from V and 9 bases from J, the gap between germline ends came to 15 bases. Germline lookup yields CDR1 MNHEY and CDR2 SMNVEV (reference sequence). CDR3 size: 13 residues. CDR3 sequence (DNA): TGTGCCAGCAGCACTGGCGGTTTTGGTGAGCAGTTCTTC. Amino acids: CASSTGGFGEQFF.

The V gene is TRBV11-2, the J gene TRBJ2-1, with TRBD1 matching over 7 bases. CDR1 and CDR2 (germline): SGHAT, FQNNGV. J gave up 10 bases and V 5 bases, and 5 bases lay outside the gene matches. CDR3 length equals 12 residues. CDR3 in DNA: TGTGCCAGCAGCGCCAGGGGGTGGGAGCAGTTCTTC. Translated, it gives CASSARGWEQFF.

The chain carries TRBV4-2 and TRBJ2-7; the match to TRBD2 covers 11 bases. Germline CDR1 is LGHNA and CDR2 is YNFKEQ. Trimming cost V 0 bases and J 0 bases; bases outside gene matches: 4. The CDR3 is made up of 17 amino acids. CDR3: CASSQDGLAGGSYEQYF. The CDR3 nucleotides read TGTGCCAGCAGCCAAGATGGTCTAGCGGGGGGCTCCTACGAGCAGTACTTC.

The chain couples TRBV7-9 to TRBJ2-3; 7 positions agree with TRBD2. The V and J ends lost 5 bases and 0 bases, in that order; junction bases with no gene match: 5. Germline CDR1 and CDR2: SEHNR and FQNEAQ (reference sequence). The length of the CDR3 is 15 residues. As DNA, the CDR3 is TGTGCCAGCAGCCCGCCGGGGGGTAGCACAGATACGCAGTATTTT. Its protein product is CASSPPGGSTDTQYF.

This rearrangement joins TRBV13 to TRBJ2-2, with 11 bases lining up with TRBD2. From germline, CDR1 is PRHDT and CDR2 FYEKMQ (reference sequence). The length of the CDR3 is 19 residues. J gave up 1 base and V 4 bases, and 11 bases lay outside the gene matches. As DNA, the CDR3 is TGTGCCAGCAGCTCGACTAGCGGGACCCCAGAGGGGAACACCGGGGAGCTGTTTTTT. This sequence encodes CASSSTSGTPEGNTGELFF.

The chain joins TRBV30 to TRBJ2-7; D might be TRBD1 (5 bases). This CDR3 contains 15 residues. Germline CDR1 reads GTSNPN; CDR2 reads SVGIG (reference sequence). Trimming pared 1 base from V and 3 bases from J, leaving 16 bases between. CDR3 in DNA: TGTGCCTGGAGTGAAGGCTCCAGGGTAGGCTACGAGCAGTACTTC. It codes for CAWSEGSRVGYEQYF.

The chain has TRBV15 and TRBJ2-5; 7 bases are shared with TRBD1. This CDR3 is built from 15 residues. Unmatched junction bases numbered 9, after V lost 3 bases and J lost 5 bases. Germline values: CDR1 LNHNV, CDR2 YYDKDF (reference sequence). CDR3 in amino acids: CATSRYTQGVETQYF. The CDR3 nucleotides are TGTGCCACCAGCAGGTACACGCAGGGGGTGGAGACCCAGTACTTC. Full variable domain (remainder filled in from reference TRBV15 and TRBJ2-5): DAMVIQNPRYQVTQFGKPVTLSCSQTLNHNVMYWYQQKSSQAPKLLFHYYDKDFNNEADTPDNFQSRRPNTSFCFLDIRSPGLGDTAMYLCATSRYTQGVETQYFGPGTRLLVL.

CDR3: CASSLSLYYEQYF. CDR3 sequence (DNA): TGTGCCAGCAGTTTATCGCTTTACTACGAGCAGTACTTC. The chain links TRBV27 to TRBJ2-7, with unresolved D. Looked up from germline, CDR1 is MNHEY and CDR2 is SMNVEV (reference sequence). The ends were cut back, 0 bases at V and 3 bases at J, with 6 bases in the middle. The CDR3 loop spans 13 amino acids.